A single sample is the source of the 6 T cell receptor beta chains below, sequenced in a study of beta chain features in type 1 diabetes. These receptors' antigens are unknown. Study findings and constraints: Moderately but significantly shorter TCRB CDR3s were found in Type 1 diabetes patients in all four CD4+ subsets.

Sequenced material consisted of expressed TCRB transcripts (all of the isolated RNA was reverse transcribed). Assay used: immunoSEQ multiplex PCR; TCRdb lists only in-frame clones, some missing. The sample has about 53,000 clones, about 64% seen once. Material for sequencing was stem cell memory CD4+ T cells from blood. All receptors come from a woman aged 30 to 39 with type 1 diabetes.

The CDR3 loop is CASSLMGQANTGELFF. The CDR3, as DNA: TGCGCCAGCAGCTTGATGGGACAGGCGAACACCGGGGAGCTGTTTTTT. The rearrangement uses TRBV5-1 and TRBJ2-2, with 8 bases that match TRBD1. V shed 1 base, J shed 0 bases, and the junction held 2 bases outside the gene matches. This CDR3 is 16 amino acids long. Germline V CDR1 and CDR2: SGHRS, YFSETQ.

This rearrangement joins TRBV7-9 to TRBJ2-3; tentatively, D is TRBD2 (6 bases). Trimming cost V 3 bases and J 2 bases, with 18 bases left between them. CDR1 and CDR2 from the germline V gene are SEHNR and FQNEAQ (reference sequence). The CDR3 runs to 17 residues. The CDR3: CASSFGRERLHTDTQYF. DNA for the CDR3: TGTGCCAGCAGCTTTGGTCGGGAGAGGCTGCACACAGATACGCAGTATTTT.

This rearrangement joins TRBV4-2 to TRBJ2-7; TRBD1 aligns across 9 bases. Germline CDR1 LGHNA, CDR2 YNFKEQ. Unmatched junction bases numbered 14, after V lost 5 bases and J lost 6 bases. The CDR3 sequence is 16 residues long. The CDR3 DNA reads TGTGCCAGCAGCTCTTATTCCGGGACAGGGACGAGCGAGCAGTACTTC. Protein product: CASSSYSGTGTSEQYF.

This clone was detected a few times. The rearrangement uses TRBV28 and TRBJ2-3; no clear D. The V gene's germline CDR1 is MDHEN and CDR2 SYDVKM. The ends were cut back, 4 bases at V and 3 bases at J, with 5 bases in the middle. The CDR3 runs to 12 residues. The CDR3 DNA reads TGTGCCAGCAGTTCCATTACAGATACGCAGTATTTT. Translation: CASSSITDTQYF.

This chain links TRBV5-1 with TRBJ2-1, with D tentatively TRBD1 (5 bases). Germline loops: CDR1 SGHRS, CDR2 YFSETQ. This CDR3 has 16 residues. Trimming cost V 4 bases and J 3 bases, with 17 bases left between them. CDR3 residues: CASSPDSFQFYNEQFF. CDR3 coding DNA: TGCGCCAGCAGCCCTGACAGCTTTCAATTCTACAATGAGCAGTTCTTC. Full variable domain (missing parts from reference TRBV5-1 and TRBJ2-1): KAGVTQTPRYLIKTRGQQVTLSCSPISGHRSVSWYQQTPGQGLQFLFEYFSETQRNKGNFPGRFSGRQFSNSRSEMNVSTLELGDSALYLCASSPDSFQFYNEQFFGPGTRLTVL.

V gene TRBV30 combines with J gene TRBJ2-5, with D perhaps TRBD2 (5 bases). This CDR3 has 14 residues. In germline, CDR1 is GTSNPN, CDR2 SVGIG (reference sequence). The V end lost 3 bases, the J end lost 0 bases, and 11 bases lay between the germline ends. This CDR3 is CAWRPRRDQETQYF. CDR3 nucleotides: TGTGCCTGGAGGCCCCGGCGGGACCAAGAGACCCAGTACTTC.